This passage covers 3 T cell receptor beta chains from one sample sequenced in a study of PD-L1 blockade in urothelial cancer. This sample's time point: pretreatment peripheral blood. Sequencing used immunoSEQ multiplex PCR; TCRdb keeps in-frame clones, though not all of them. This sample yields some 120,000 clones, of which about 88% are seen a single time; about 2.9% belongs to the top ten. Source: PBMCs, taken around atezolizumab (anti-PD-L1) treatment. The receptors come from a man aged 50 to 59 with urothelial cancer.

This clone was picked up a small number of times. V is TRBV28 and J is TRBJ1-2; perhaps TRBD1 as D (6 bases). CDR3 length: 14 residues. Trimming took 7 bases from V and 5 from J, leaving 17 bases between them. In germline, CDR1 is MDHEN, CDR2 SYDVKM. The CDR3 DNA reads TGTGCCAGCAAGCAGGGACAAGAGTTGTATGGCTACACCTTC. It codes for CASKQGQELYGYTF.

The V call is TRBV27, the J call TRBJ2-2; no clear D gene. This CDR3 contains 15 residues. CDR1 is MNHEY, CDR2 SMNVEV, per germline (reference sequence). The V and J ends lost 3 bases and 0 bases respectively, with 8 bases between them. The chain's CDR3 is CASSFSTANTGELFF. The CDR3 nucleotides are TGTGCCAGCAGTTTCTCTACAGCGAACACCGGGGAGCTGTTTTTT.

The chain joins TRBV11-1 to TRBJ1-2; 7 bases are shared with TRBD1. V lost 2 bases to trimming and J lost 4 bases; unmatched junction nucleotides: 1. The CDR3 is 13 residues long. Germline CDR1 and CDR2: SGHAT and FQDESV (reference sequence). The CDR3 here is CASSLNRGYGYTF. In DNA, the CDR3 is TGTGCCAGCAGCTTAAACAGGGGCTATGGCTACACCTTC.